The 27 T cell receptor beta chains below all came from one sample that was sequenced in a study of control samples from healthy donors and cancer patients. Sequencing used immunoSEQ multiplex PCR; TCRdb keeps in-frame clones, though not all of them. The data hold more than 50,000 clones, with over 75% observed a single time. Specimen: blood. The receptors originated from a man aged 45-65 years in good health.

The J gene is TRBJ2-1, the V gene TRBV3-1 (or the pseudogene TRBV3-2); TRBD2 is a possible D gene (6 bases). CDR3 length equals 16 residues. The V end lost 2 bases, the J end lost 0 bases, and 11 bases lay between the germline ends. The germline V gene encodes CDR1 LGHDT and CDR2 YNNKEL (reference sequence). The CDR3 DNA follows: TGTGCCAGCAGCCAATCCGGGACTTACTCCTACAATGAGCAGTTCTTC. Amino acids: CASSQSGTYSYNEQFF.

V is TRBV7-9 and J is TRBJ2-2; weak D call: TRBD1 (6 bases). The germline V gene has CDR1 SEHNR and CDR2 FQNEAQ (reference sequence). V was trimmed by 4 bases and J by 7 bases, leaving 16 bases between them. The CDR3 runs to 15 residues. CDR3 nucleotides: TGTGCCAGCAGCTCGACAGGCCCGAGCGACGGGGAGCTGTTTTTT. The encoded protein is CASSSTGPSDGELFF.

This chain uses TRBV11-2 with TRBJ1-4, with D uncertain. Trimming removed 1 base from V and 6 bases from J, with 15 bases in between. The CDR3 length is 16 residues. Per germline, CDR1 SGHAT and CDR2 FQNNGV. The CDR3 DNA sequence: TGTGCCAGCAGCTTAGTTGGTGCCAGAGGGCATGAAAAACTGTTTTTT. Its translation is CASSLVGARGHEKLFF.

The rearrangement joins TRBV9 to TRBJ2-2; 12 bases fit TRBD2. The CDR3 runs 16 residues. CDR1 and CDR2 from the germline V gene are SGDLS and YYNGEE. Trimming cost V 4 bases and J 4 bases; bases outside gene matches: 5. The CDR3 nucleotides read TGTGCCAGCAGCTTAGGACTAGCGGGACCCACCGGGGAGCTGTTTTTT. This translates into CASSLGLAGPTGELFF. The entire variable domain, with the rest obtained from reference TRBV9 and TRBJ2-2, is as follows: DSGVTQTPKHLITATGQRVTLRCSPRSGDLSVYWYQQSLDQGLQFLIQYYNGEERAKGNILERFSAQQFPDLHSELNLSSLELGDSALYFCASSLGLAGPTGELFFGEGSRLTVL.

Only a few counts were recorded for this clone. The chain has TRBV27 and TRBJ2-3, with TRBD2 identical over 14 bases. Trimming cost V 2 bases and J 4 bases; bases outside gene matches: 5. The CDR3 spans 17 residues. CDR1 is MNHEY, CDR2 SMNVEV, per germline (reference sequence). As DNA, the CDR3 is TGTGCCAGCAGTTTAGGGACTAGCGGGAGAGGGGCAGATACGCAGTATTTT. It encodes CASSLGTSGRGADTQYF.

This chain joins TRBV18 and TRBJ2-7, with 7 bases matching TRBD2. The CDR3 is made up of 15 amino acids. Germline V CDR1 and CDR2: KGHSH, LQKENI. The trim removed 3 bases at V and 6 bases at J, leaving 11 bases unmatched. The CDR3 coding sequence is TGTGCCAGCTCACCCCCCTCGGGGAGGGTGGGCGAGCAGTACTTC. This codes for CASSPPSGRVGEQYF.

This chain links TRBV3-1 (or the pseudogene TRBV3-2) with TRBJ1-5; no firm D call. V lost 0 bases and J 6 bases, leaving 6 bases between the germline ends. The V gene's germline CDR1 is LGHDT and CDR2 YNNKEL (reference sequence). The CDR3 contains 13 residues. CDR3 DNA sequence: TGTGCCAGCAGCCAAGAAAATAGTCAGCCCCAGCATTTT. Translation gives CASSQENSQPQHF.

The chain has TRBV7-8 and TRBJ2-1; 8 nucleotides agree with TRBD2. This CDR3 region has 16 residues. From germline, CDR1 is SGHVS and CDR2 FQNEAQ. Germline trimming cut 2 bases from V and 3 bases from J; bases unmatched to any gene: 6. CDR3 residues: CASSLRAGVIYNEQFF. The CDR3 nucleotides read TGTGCCAGCAGCTTACGAGCGGGAGTCATCTACAATGAGCAGTTCTTC.

This clone was found once. CDR3 sequence: CAISERLGEQYF. The CDR3 DNA reads TGTGCCATCAGTGAAAGACTTGGGGAGCAGTACTTC. V usage is TRBV10-3 and J usage is TRBJ2-7, with no clear D. Trimming removed 3 bases at V and 7 bases at J, with 10 bases between. The CDR3 covers 12 residues. The germline V gene encodes CDR1 ENHRY and CDR2 SYGVKD.

The chain joins TRBV4-1 to TRBJ2-1, with 10 bases that match TRBD2. V was clipped by 0 bases and J by 8 bases; unmatched bases: 13. Per germline, CDR1 MGHRA and CDR2 YSYEKL. The CDR3 runs to 18 residues. CDR3 sequence: CASSQDNRGVAGGYEQFF. The CDR3 DNA sequence: TGCGCCAGCAGCCAAGATAATAGGGGTGTAGCGGGAGGATATGAGCAGTTCTTC.

The chain recombines TRBV3-1 (or the pseudogene TRBV3-2) with TRBJ2-5; TRBD2 agrees at 12 bases. The CDR3 runs 17 residues. Germline CDR1 reads LGHDT; CDR2 reads YNNKEL (reference sequence). Trimming took 0 bases from V and 5 from J; bases not matched to a gene: 7. CDR3 region: CASSQDPLAGGLETQYF. The CDR3 region has the DNA TGTGCCAGCAGCCAAGATCCCCTAGCGGGAGGGCTGGAGACCCAGTACTTC.

This chain connects TRBV25-1 to TRBJ1-5; no reliable D call. Trimming stripped 2 bases from V and 3 bases from J, with 8 bases between. Germline CDR1 MGHDK, CDR2 SYGVNS. CDR3 size: 14 residues. The CDR3 coding sequence is TGTGCCAGCAGTGAAACCCAGGTCAATCAGCCCCAGCATTTT. This gives the protein CASSETQVNQPQHF.

This chain's CDR3 is CSVEASPSGSMTGELFF. Written as DNA, the CDR3 is TGCAGCGTTGAGGCTTCCCCTAGCGGGAGTATGACCGGGGAGCTGTTTTTT. The chain employs TRBV29-1 and TRBJ2-2; 10 bases are shared with TRBD2. CDR1 and CDR2 from the germline V gene are SQVTM and ANQGSEA. The CDR3 is 17 amino acids. Unmatched junction bases numbered 12, after V lost 3 bases and J lost 5 bases.

The chain uses TRBV12-3 or TRBV12-4 and TRBJ1-1, with D hard to call. Trimming pared 4 bases from V and 1 base from J, leaving 7 bases between. This CDR3 has 13 residues. The chain's CDR3 is CASSSRTNTEAFF. CDR3 DNA: TGTGCCAGCAGTTCCCGGACGAACACTGAAGCTTTCTTT.

This chain uses TRBV28 with TRBJ2-3, with 7 nucleotides matching TRBD2. J lost 0 bases, V lost 1 base, and 7 bases had no gene match. The germline CDR1 and CDR2 sequences are MDHEN and SYDVKM. The CDR3 sequence is 17 residues long. Written as DNA, the CDR3 is TGTGCCAGCAGTTTATCCACGGGGGGATTTAGCACAGATACGCAGTATTTT. Its translation: CASSLSTGGFSTDTQYF. The full variable domain, in which reference TRBV28 and TRBJ2-3 provide the parts outside the CDR3, is DVKVTQSSRYLVKRTGEKVFLECVQDMDHENMFWYRQDPGLGLRLIYFSYDVKMKEKGDIPEGYSVSREKKERFSLILESASTNQTSMYLCASSLSTGGFSTDTQYFGPGTRLTVL.

The chain employs TRBV27 and TRBJ2-3; 9 positions match TRBD2. Germline V gene data show CDR1 as MNHEY and CDR2 as SMNVEV (reference sequence). CDR3 length: 17 residues. V lost 7 bases and J lost 2; bases outside the gene matches: 13. The CDR3, as DNA: TGTGCCAGCACCCCCCTAGGGCTAGCGGGGACCACAGATACGCAGTATTTT. Translating gives CASTPLGLAGTTDTQYF.

This chain uses TRBV29-1 with TRBJ2-1; 8 bases are shared with TRBD1. Trimming cost V 8 bases and J 2 bases; bases outside gene matches: 5. CDR1 and CDR2 from the germline V gene are SQVTM and ANQGSEA. CDR3 length equals 13 residues. CDR3 in amino acids: CSCDRGPYNEQFF. For the CDR3, the DNA is TGCAGCTGTGACAGGGGTCCCTACAATGAGCAGTTCTTC.

This clone was recorded once. This chain uses TRBV28 with TRBJ2-3; 9 nucleotides agree with TRBD1. The CDR3 runs to 18 residues. Germline CDR1 is MDHEN and CDR2 is SYDVKM. V lost 4 bases and J lost 2; bases outside the gene matches: 13. This chain's CDR3 is CASSSDRGKRSFTDTQYF. The CDR3 DNA reads TGTGCCAGCAGTTCGGACAGGGGCAAGCGATCCTTCACAGATACGCAGTATTTT.

V is TRBV28 and J is TRBJ2-7; D is unclear. Looked up from germline, CDR1 is MDHEN and CDR2 is SYDVKM. The CDR3 sequence is 15 residues long. The V gene lost 4 bases and the J gene lost 0 bases, with 13 bases spanning the gap. The CDR3 loop is CASSSPSLSSYEQYF. The CDR3, as DNA: TGTGCCAGCAGTTCCCCCAGCCTAAGCTCCTACGAGCAGTACTTC.

The genes are TRBV28 and TRBJ1-1; no definite D call. V lost 2 bases and J lost 1, with 11 bases in between. CDR1 and CDR2 (germline): MDHEN, SYDVKM. This CDR3 is built from 15 residues. The CDR3 region has the DNA TGTGCCAGCAGTTTAGACGTTGACGGGAACACTGAAGCTTTCTTT. This translates into CASSLDVDGNTEAFF.

V and J are TRBV2 and TRBJ1-5; D not resolved. This CDR3 spans 13 amino acids. CDR1 and CDR2 (germline): SNHLY, FYNNEI. V lost 6 bases to trimming and J lost 6 bases, with 12 bases between them. The CDR3 bases are TGTGCCAGCAGCGCTGGGGAGGGTCAGCCCCAGCATTTT. Translating gives CASSAGEGQPQHF.

Concerning this clone: Other DNA sequences of this sample code for an identical CDR3. The chain recombines TRBV10-3 with TRBJ1-5; D unresolved. Germline V gene sequence: CDR1 ENHRY, CDR2 SYGVKD. Trimming left V 0 bases short and J 4 bases short, with 1 base between. The CDR3 is 12 residues long. DNA for the CDR3: TGTGCCATCAGTGAGTCTAATCAGCCCCAGCATTTT. Its translation is CAISESNQPQHF.

The chain is built from TRBV7-6 and TRBJ2-7, with TRBD2 identical over 10 bases. CDR3 length equals 16 residues. CDR1 and CDR2 (germline): SGHVS, FNYEAQ. V gave up 2 bases and J gave up 6 bases; unmatched junction bases: 10. CDR3 residues: CASSLNPLAGVSEQYF. The CDR3 region has the DNA TGTGCCAGCAGCTTAAATCCCCTAGCGGGAGTCTCCGAGCAGTACTTC. Looking up the rest from reference TRBV7-6 and TRBJ2-7 gives the full variable domain: GAGVSQSPRYKVTKRGQDVALRCDPISGHVSLYWYRQALGQGPEFLTYFNYEAQQDKSGLPNDRFSAERPEGSISTLTIQRTEQRDSAMYRCASSLNPLAGVSEQYFGPGTRLTVT.

The chain joins TRBV16 to TRBJ1-2; 8 bases align to TRBD1. Germline-derived CDR1 and CDR2 are KGHSY and FQNENV. The CDR3 contains 13 residues. V shed 4 bases, J shed 7 bases, and the junction held 5 bases outside the gene matches. The CDR3: CASSLQTGAGYTF. The CDR3 region has the DNA TGTGCCAGCAGCCTTCAGACAGGGGCTGGCTACACCTTC.

J is TRBJ1-4 and V is TRBV9; tentative D call: TRBD1 (5 bases). The CDR3 extends over 16 amino acids. Trimming removed 4 bases from V and 8 bases from J, with 21 bases in between. Germline values: CDR1 SGDLS, CDR2 YYNGEE. The CDR3 loop reads CASSLDPGTAGEKLFF. The CDR3 DNA reads TGTGCCAGCAGCCTGGACCCGGGGACGGCGGGGGAAAAACTGTTTTTT.

This clone came up once. V gene TRBV7-9 combines with J gene TRBJ1-5, with D perhaps TRBD1 (6 bases). The V and J ends lost 2 bases and 0 bases respectively, with 11 bases between them. The germline gives CDR1 SEHNR, CDR2 FQNEAQ (reference sequence). The CDR3 is 16 residues long. The DNA for the CDR3 is TGTGCCAGCAGCTTACACAGGGAGAATAGCAATCAGCCCCAGCATTTT. Translated: CASSLHRENSNQPQHF.

This clone was detected only a few times. V usage is TRBV9 and J usage is TRBJ1-1, with a possible D match to TRBD1 (6 bases). The CDR3 contains 14 residues. Trimming stripped 0 bases from V and 4 bases from J, with 10 bases between. CDR1 and CDR2 (germline): SGDLS, YYNGEE. The CDR3 coding sequence is TGTGCCAGCAGCGTAGAAGGGGGTGGCACTGAAGCTTTCTTT. Translated, it gives CASSVEGGGTEAFF.